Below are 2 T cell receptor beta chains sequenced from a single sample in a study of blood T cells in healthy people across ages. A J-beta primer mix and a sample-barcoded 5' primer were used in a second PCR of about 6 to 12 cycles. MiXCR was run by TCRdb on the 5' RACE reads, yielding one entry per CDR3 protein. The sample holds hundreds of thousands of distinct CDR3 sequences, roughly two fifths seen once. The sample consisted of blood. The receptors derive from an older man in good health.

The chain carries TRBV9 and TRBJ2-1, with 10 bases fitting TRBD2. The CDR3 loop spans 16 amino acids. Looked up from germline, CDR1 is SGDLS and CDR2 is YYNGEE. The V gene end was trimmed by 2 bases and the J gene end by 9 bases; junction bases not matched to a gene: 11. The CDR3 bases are TGTGCCAGCAGCGTGGCAGGAGCGGGGGGGTCGGGTGAGCAGTTCTTC. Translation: CASSVAGAGGSGEQFF.

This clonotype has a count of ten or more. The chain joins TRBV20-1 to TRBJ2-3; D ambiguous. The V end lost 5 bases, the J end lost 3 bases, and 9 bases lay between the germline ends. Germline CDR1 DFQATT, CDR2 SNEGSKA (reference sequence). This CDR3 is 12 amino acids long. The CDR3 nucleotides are TGCAGTGCTCTCCCTCCAACAGATACGCAGTATTTT. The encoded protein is CSALPPTDTQYF.